Each of the 10 T cell receptor beta chains below was sequenced from the same sample in a study of T cells in Graves' hyperthyroidism and ophthalmopathy. Amplification of TCR beta CDR3 regions used RNA as the template. TCR CDR3 regions were first amplified by RT-PCR with HTBI primers. TCRdb reprocessed the multiplex PCR reads via MiXCR and lists one record per CDR3 protein. Among about 400,000 distinct CDR3 sequences, about 15% were seen once, and the ten largest hold 32%. The sequenced sample was blood. The source is a woman younger than 45 with Graves' hyperthyroidism.

The chain is built from TRBV4-3 and TRBJ2-2, with TRBD2 as a possible D gene (6 bases). This CDR3 is built from 16 residues. The germline V gene encodes CDR1 LGHNA and CDR2 YSLEER. Trimming took off 2 bases at V and 0 bases at J, with 10 bases between the two ends. In DNA form, the CDR3 reads TGCGCCAGCAGCCAACTCGGGACTCCGAACACCGGGGAGCTGTTTTTT. The encoded protein is CASSQLGTPNTGELFF.

This clonotype was detected many times. The chain employs TRBV7-8 and TRBJ2-7; 14 positions agree with TRBD2. Looked up from germline, CDR1 is SGHVS and CDR2 is FQNEAQ. CDR3 length: 16 residues. The V segment lost 1 base and the J segment 6 bases; nucleotides outside the gene matches: 5. The CDR3 loop is CASSLVGTSGSAEQYF. Here the CDR3 DNA reads TGTGCCAGCAGCTTAGTCGGGACTAGCGGGAGTGCCGAGCAGTACTTC.

This clonotype was detected many times. V gene TRBV28 combines with J gene TRBJ1-5; weak D call: TRBD1 (6 bases). The V and J ends lost 3 bases and 7 bases respectively, with 19 bases between them. The CDR3 runs to 16 residues. Germline V gene data show CDR1 as MDHEN and CDR2 as SYDVKM. CDR3 region: CASSFVGRGRGQPQHF. CDR3 in DNA: TGTGCCAGCAGTTTTGTGGGCAGGGGACGAGGGCAGCCCCAGCATTTT.

Details on this clonotype: This sequence may be a read error, since a much larger clone differs from it by one base. The rearrangement uses TRBV24-1 and TRBJ1-5; D ambiguous. The germline gives CDR1 KGHDR, CDR2 SFDVKD. This CDR3 has 15 residues. CDR3 protein: CATSESGYSNRPQHF. DNA of the CDR3: TGTGCCACCAGTGAATCCGGCTATAGCAATCGGCCCCAGCATTTT.

This clonotype was detected many times. This rearrangement joins TRBV2 to TRBJ2-7; a weak D match, TRBD1 (6 bases). Per the germline V gene, CDR1 is SNHLY and CDR2 is FYNNEI. Between the trimmed V and J ends, which lost 0 bases and 2 bases, there was a span of 8 bases. This CDR3 is built from 14 residues. The CDR3 loop is CASSEAGQTYEQYF. The CDR3 coding sequence is TGTGCCAGCAGTGAAGCCGGACAGACCTACGAGCAGTACTTC.

The chain has TRBV28 and TRBJ2-2; 11 bases agree with TRBD2. The CDR3 is 14 residues long. V dropped 8 bases and J dropped 4; count of bases not matched to a gene: 3. Germline-derived CDR1 and CDR2 are MDHEN and SYDVKM. The CDR3 here is CASHLAGGTGELFF. In DNA form, the CDR3 reads TGTGCCAGCCATCTAGCGGGAGGCACCGGGGAGCTGTTTTTT. Full variable domain (outside the CDR3, taken from reference TRBV28 and TRBJ2-2): DVKVTQSSRYLVKRTGEKVFLECVQDMDHENMFWYRQDPGLGLRLIYFSYDVKMKEKGDIPEGYSVSREKKERFSLILESASTNQTSMYLCASHLAGGTGELFFGEGSRLTVL.

The genes are TRBV28 and TRBJ1-1; D uncertain. CDR3 size: 15 residues. The germline gives CDR1 MDHEN, CDR2 SYDVKM. V lost 1 base and J lost 1, with 10 bases in between. DNA for the CDR3: TGTGCCAGCAGTTTATACCCAGGCCGGAACACTGAAGCTTTCTTT. Translated: CASSLYPGRNTEAFF.

This clonotype was counted ten times or more. The CDR3 loop is CAWSKTSGREADTQYF. In DNA, the CDR3 is TGTGCCTGGAGTAAGACTAGCGGGAGGGAAGCAGATACGCAGTATTTT. This rearrangement joins TRBV30 to TRBJ2-3, with 14 bases matching TRBD2. V shed 2 bases, J shed 4 bases, and the junction held 5 bases outside the gene matches. In germline, CDR1 is GTSNPN, CDR2 SVGIG (reference sequence). There are 16 residues in the CDR3. Drawing the rest from reference TRBV30 and TRBJ2-3, the complete variable domain is SQTIHQWPATLVQPVGSPLSLECTVEGTSNPNLYWYRQAAGRGLQLLFYSVGIGQISSEVPQNLSASRPQDRQFILSSKKLLLSDSGFYLCAWSKTSGREADTQYFGPGTRLTVL.

The CDR3 DNA sequence: TGTGCCAGCAGTGAACGGACTAGCGGGATAATCTACGAGCAGTACTTC. Its translation: CASSERTSGIIYEQYF. V and J are TRBV2 and TRBJ2-7; 12 bases line up with TRBD2. CDR3 length: 16 amino acids. V dropped 2 bases and J dropped 3; count of bases not matched to a gene: 5. The germline V gene has CDR1 SNHLY and CDR2 FYNNEI. The entire variable domain, with the rest obtained from reference TRBV2 and TRBJ2-7, is as follows: EPEVTQTPSHQVTQMGQEVILRCVPISNHLYFYWYRQILGQKVEFLVSFYNNEISEKSEIFDDQFSVERPDGSNFTLKIRSTKLEDSAMYFCASSERTSGIIYEQYFGPGTRLTVT.

In its sample, this clonotype was seen many times. The genes are TRBV18 and TRBJ2-1; 7 nucleotides agree with TRBD2. V gave up 5 bases and J gave up 8 bases; unmatched junction bases: 12. This CDR3 is 15 amino acids long. Looked up from germline, CDR1 is KGHSH and CDR2 is LQKENI. This CDR3 reads CASSTAGDTFDEQFF. The CDR3 DNA reads as TGTGCCAGCTCAACGGCGGGAGATACTTTCGATGAGCAGTTCTTC.